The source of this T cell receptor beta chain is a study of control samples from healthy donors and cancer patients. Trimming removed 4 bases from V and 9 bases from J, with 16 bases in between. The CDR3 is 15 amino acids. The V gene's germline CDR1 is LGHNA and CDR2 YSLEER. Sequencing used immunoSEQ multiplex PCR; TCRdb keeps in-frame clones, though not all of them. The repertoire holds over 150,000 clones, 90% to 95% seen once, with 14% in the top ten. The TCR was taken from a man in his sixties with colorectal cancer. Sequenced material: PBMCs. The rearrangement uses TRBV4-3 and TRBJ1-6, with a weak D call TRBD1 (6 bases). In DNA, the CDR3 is TGCGCCAGCAGCCTAGAGGGGGGAGGAGGTTCACCCCTCCACTTT. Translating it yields CASSLEGGGGSPLHF.